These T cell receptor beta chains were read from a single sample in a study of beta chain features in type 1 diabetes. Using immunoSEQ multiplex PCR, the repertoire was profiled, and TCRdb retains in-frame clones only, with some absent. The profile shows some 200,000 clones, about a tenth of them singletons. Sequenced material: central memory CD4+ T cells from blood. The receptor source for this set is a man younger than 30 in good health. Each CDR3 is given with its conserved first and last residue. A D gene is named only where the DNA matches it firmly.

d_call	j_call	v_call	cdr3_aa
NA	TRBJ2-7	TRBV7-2	CASSPTRDEQYF
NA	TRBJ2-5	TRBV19	CASSIDVEETQYF
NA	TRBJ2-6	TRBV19	CASKGGGAQANVLTF
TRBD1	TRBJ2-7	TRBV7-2	CASSAGTAAYYEQYF
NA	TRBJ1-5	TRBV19	CASSMRLNQPQHF
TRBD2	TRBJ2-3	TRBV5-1	CASSSQAGDSTDTQYF
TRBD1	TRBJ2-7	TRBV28	CASGWRDRAYEQYF
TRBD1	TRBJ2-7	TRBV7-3	CASSLLGQGSNEQYF
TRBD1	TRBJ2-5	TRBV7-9	CASSLRGQGPETQYF
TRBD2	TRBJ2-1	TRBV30	CAWSLLAGVNEQFF
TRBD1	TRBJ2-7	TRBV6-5	CASSYTRDSSYEQYF
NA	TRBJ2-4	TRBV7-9	CASSLGQAKNIQYF
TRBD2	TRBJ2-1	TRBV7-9	CASTQLNSGREQFF
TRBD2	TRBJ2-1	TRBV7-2	CASSPRTSGTPDNEQFF
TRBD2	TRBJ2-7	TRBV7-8	CASSRGEAPYEQYF